One and the same sample provided the 22 T cell receptor beta chains below, sequenced in a study of regulatory T cells in long-lasting Graves disease. Time point given: persistent/refractory GD, antithyroid drugs over 5 years with positive TRAb. There was RNA extracted from PBMCs, and the TCR library was made from it. TCR beta libraries were built with iRepertoire HTBI primers and Arm-PCR of CDR3 regions. One entry per CDR3 protein results from TCRdb running MiXCR on the multiplex PCR reads. The repertoire holds fewer than 400,000 distinct CDR3 sequences, with roughly a fifth as singletons. Sample: peripheral blood mononuclear cells (PBMCs), taken when the disease was refractory, from a patient treated with antithyroid drugs. The receptor source for this set is a female donor with Graves disease.

This clonotype has a handful of counts. The chain is built from TRBV29-1 and TRBJ1-5; D gene ambiguous. CDR3 length equals 13 residues. Trimming removed 4 bases from V and 0 bases from J, with 7 bases in between. Germline values: CDR1 SQVTM, CDR2 ANQGSEA. CDR3 sequence (DNA): TGCAGCGTTGGGGCCTATAGCAATCAGCCCCAGCATTTT. Encoded protein: CSVGAYSNQPQHF.

Worth noting for this clonotype: Given a much more abundant clone one base away, this may be a read error. This chain links TRBV11-3 with TRBJ1-6; the D gene is possibly TRBD1 (5 bases). Germline V gene lookup returns CDR1 SGHNT and CDR2 YENEEA. The length of the CDR3 is 16 residues. Here the CDR3 reads CANSLTGDPYNSPLHF. The CDR3, as DNA: TGTGCCAACAGCTTAACCGGGGACCCCTATAATTCACCCCTCCACTTT.

This clonotype was seen only once. J is TRBJ1-1 and V is TRBV7-2, with no clear D. The CDR3 length is 16 residues. CDR1 SGHTA and CDR2 FQGNSA come from the germline V gene. Deletions cut 4 bases from V and 1 base from J, with 16 bases between. CDR3 residues: CASSWRLSMENTEAFF. CDR3 sequence (DNA): TGTGCCAGCAGCTGGAGACTTTCGATGGAGAACACTGAAGCTTTCTTT.

The chain combines TRBV25-1 with TRBJ2-7; 9 bases are shared with TRBD1. The germline V gene has CDR1 MGHDK and CDR2 SYGVNS. The CDR3 has 15 residues. After removal of 5 bases from V and 3 bases from J, the junction contained 8 bases not matched to a gene. The CDR3: CASSTRDRADYEQYF. The CDR3 nucleotides read TGTGCCAGCAGTACCAGGGACAGGGCCGACTACGAGCAGTACTTC.

This clonotype has only a few counts. The CDR3 region has the DNA TGTGCCAGCAGCTTAGCGGACAGGGGCACTGAAGCTTTCTTT. Amino acid sequence: CASSLADRGTEAFF. J is TRBJ1-1 and V is TRBV7-2; 9 bases align to TRBD1. The junction had 0 bases not matched to a gene; V was cut back by 0 bases and J by 4 bases. In germline, CDR1 is SGHTA, CDR2 FQGNSA. This CDR3 comprises 14 residues.

This clonotype was seen a single time. This chain joins TRBV11-3 and TRBJ2-5; D assignment may be TRBD1 or TRBD2 (5 bases each). Trimming removed 5 bases from V and 0 bases from J, with 16 bases in between. Germline V gene lookup returns CDR1 SGHNT and CDR2 YENEEA. CDR3 length: 16 amino acids. CDR3: CASSPITRGDQETQYF. The DNA for the CDR3 is TGTGCCAGCAGCCCGATTACCCGGGGCGACCAAGAGACCCAGTACTTC.

The chain has TRBV7-9 and TRBJ1-1, with D unresolved. V lost 5 bases and J lost 6, with 16 bases in between. CDR1 is SEHNR, CDR2 FQNEAQ, per germline (reference sequence). The CDR3 extends over 14 amino acids. The CDR3 nucleotides are TGTGCCAGCAGCCCCCGGGCGGTGTCAGCTGAAGCTTTCTTT. Translation: CASSPRAVSAEAFF.

The table lists this clonotype with many counts. V is TRBV2 and J is TRBJ1-5, with D tentatively TRBD1 (5 bases). This CDR3 has 16 amino acids. The germline V and J ends were trimmed by 6 bases and 3 bases, with 18 bases remaining between them. CDR1 and CDR2 from the germline V gene are SNHLY and FYNNEI. The chain's CDR3 is CASSSTGSLLNQPQHF. The CDR3 coding sequence is TGTGCCAGCAGCTCCACAGGATCCTTACTCAATCAGCCCCAGCATTTT.

This clonotype was observed a handful of times. The chain combines TRBV6-1 with TRBJ1-5; D possibly corresponds to TRBD1 (5 bases). The ends were cut back, 9 bases at V and 0 bases at J, with 12 bases in the middle. CDR1 is MNHNS, CDR2 SASEGT, per germline. This CDR3 spans 14 amino acids. For the CDR3, the DNA is TGTGCCAGTCAATTCGGGGCTAGCAATCAGCCCCAGCATTTT. Translation: CASQFGASNQPQHF.

On this clonotype itself: One junction end does not reproduce the germline sequence, and a read error may be involved. The rearrangement uses TRBV7-3 and TRBJ2-7; a possible D gene is TRBD2 (6 bases). Germline values: CDR1 SGHTA, CDR2 FQGTGA. The CDR3 length is 15 residues. CDR3 loop: CASSQGVSGTYEQYF. The CDR3 bases are TGCGCCAGCAGCCAAGGGGTTAGCGGAACCTACGAGCAGTACTTC. The entire variable domain, with the rest obtained from reference TRBV7-3 and TRBJ2-7, is as follows: GAGVSQTPSNKVTEKGKYVELRCDPISGHTALYWYRQSLGQGPEFLIYFQGTGAADDSGLPNDRFFAVRPEGSVSTLKIQRTERGDSAVYLCASSQGVSGTYEQYFGPGTRLTVT.

This clonotype has only a few counts. The V call is TRBV28, the J call TRBJ2-3; no definite D call. Germline V gene lookup returns CDR1 MDHEN and CDR2 SYDVKM. CDR3 length: 13 amino acids. Trimming pared 7 bases from V and 2 bases from J, leaving 10 bases between. DNA of the CDR3: TGTGCCAGCAACAAAGTCGTCACAGATACGCAGTATTTT. Protein sequence: CASNKVVTDTQYF.

As concerns this clonotype: A far larger clone differs by one base, so this is likely a read error. This rearrangement joins TRBV27 to TRBJ2-6; D not resolved. CDR3 length: 13 amino acids. Germline CDR1 and CDR2: MNHEY and SMNVEV (reference sequence). The V end lost 6 bases, the J end lost 0 bases, and 3 bases lay between the germline ends. The CDR3 loop reads CASRPSGANVLTF. As DNA, the CDR3 is TGTGCCAGCAGACCCTCTGGGGCCAACGTCCTGACTTTC.

This chain connects TRBV25-1 to TRBJ2-7, with a weak D call TRBD1 (6 bases). V was cut by 7 bases and J by 1 base, with 14 bases left in between. Germline V gives CDR1 MGHDK, CDR2 SYGVNS. The CDR3 has 14 residues. DNA of the CDR3: TGTGCCAGCAATCAGATGGGACAATCCTACGAGCAGTACTTC. Translation gives CASNQMGQSYEQYF.

The chain employs TRBV11-2 and TRBJ2-3; TRBD2 matches at 11 bases. Germline CDR1 and CDR2: SGHAT and FQNNGV. The junction had 2 bases not matched to a gene; V was cut back by 3 bases and J by 6 bases. This CDR3 has 14 residues. The CDR3 spells CASSLASGRDTQYF. The CDR3 DNA is TGTGCCAGCAGCTTGGCTAGCGGGAGGGATACGCAGTATTTT. The whole variable domain, remainder taken from reference TRBV11-2 and TRBJ2-3, is EAGVAQSPRYKIIEKRQSVAFWCNPISGHATLYWYQQILGQGPKLLIQFQNNGVVDDSQLPKDRFSAERLKGVDSTLKIQPAKLEDSAVYLCASSLASGRDTQYFGPGTRLTVL.

This clonotype was picked up a small number of times. V is TRBV29-1 and J is TRBJ1-1, with 9 nucleotides matching TRBD1. Germline loops: CDR1 SQVTM, CDR2 ANQGSEA. V gave up 5 bases and J gave up 5 bases; unmatched junction bases: 9. The CDR3 has 14 amino acids. CDR3 protein: CSVFLQGARTEAFF. CDR3 in DNA: TGCAGCGTTTTCTTACAGGGGGCGCGGACTGAAGCTTTCTTT.

The chain links TRBV24-1 to TRBJ2-2, with 7 bases aligning to TRBD1. Per the germline V gene, CDR1 is KGHDR and CDR2 is SFDVKD. The CDR3 is made up of 18 amino acids. The trim removed 1 base at V and 1 base at J, leaving 8 bases unmatched. As DNA, the CDR3 is TGTGCCACCAGTGATTTCGGTCGGGGACAGCTGAACACCGGGGAGCTGTTTTTT. Translation gives CATSDFGRGQLNTGELFF.

The V call is TRBV7-3, the J call TRBJ1-6; TRBD1 might be the D (6 bases). Per germline, CDR1 SGHTA and CDR2 FQGTGA. Trimming stripped 1 base from V and 8 bases from J, with 12 bases between. The CDR3 runs to 15 residues. CDR3 nucleotide sequence: TGTGCCAGCAGCTTAAGAGGGACAAGGGATTCACCCCTCCACTTT. Translated, it gives CASSLRGTRDSPLHF.

For this clonotype: Possible read error: a much larger clone is one base away. This sequence joins TRBV13 and TRBJ1-6, with D possibly TRBD1 on 6 matching bases. Trimming stripped 2 bases from V and 7 bases from J, with 15 bases between. Germline values: CDR1 PRHDT, CDR2 FYEKMQ (reference sequence). This CDR3 spans 16 amino acids. The CDR3 sequence is CASSLSRQAINSPLHF. CDR3 sequence (DNA): TGTGCCAGCAGCTTATCCCGACAGGCTATCAATTCACCCCTCCACTTT.

In its sample, this clonotype was seen many times. The chain uses TRBV12-3 or TRBV12-4 and TRBJ1-6; D not certain. This CDR3 is built from 13 residues. Trimming removed 6 bases from V and 9 bases from J, with 12 bases in between. CDR3 DNA: TGTGCCAGCAGATCTGGGGATGGTTCACCCCTCCACTTT. This sequence encodes CASRSGDGSPLHF.

The table lists this clonotype with many counts. CDR3 coding DNA: TGTGCCAGCAGTTGGGCGACAGGGTACTACGACGAGCAGTACTTC. This gives the protein CASSWATGYYDEQYF. This chain connects TRBV11-2 to TRBJ2-7, with 7 bases lining up with TRBD1. This CDR3 is built from 15 residues. V lost 6 bases and J lost 5; bases outside the gene matches: 13. Germline V CDR1 and CDR2: SGHAT, FQNNGV.

The chain is built from TRBV18 and TRBJ1-2; 8 nucleotides agree with TRBD1. The germline gives CDR1 KGHSH, CDR2 LQKENI. The CDR3 has 15 amino acids. The ends lost 4 bases at V and 4 bases at J; junction bases unmatched: 8. The CDR3 region has the DNA TGTGCCAGCTCACGGACGACAGGGGTCGTCTATGGCTACACCTTC. Its protein is CASSRTTGVVYGYTF.

This clonotype turned up a few times. The chain is built from TRBV11-2 and TRBJ2-2, with D hard to call. V was trimmed by 6 bases and J by 2 bases, leaving 7 bases between them. CDR3 length: 13 residues. CDR1 is SGHAT and CDR2 is FQNNGV in the germline V gene. This chain's CDR3 is CASSSSNTGELFF. CDR3 sequence (DNA): TGTGCCAGCAGTAGCTCCAACACCGGGGAGCTGTTTTTT.